The T cell receptor beta chain under discussion was sequenced for a study of OX40 agonist ivuxolimab in advanced cancers. Findings and limits, study-wide: CD4+ and CD8+ T cells in blood underwent clonal expansion by week 6 at 0.1 to 3.0 mg/kg.

The method was immunoSEQ multiplex PCR; TCRdb's version includes in-frame clones alone and lacks a portion of them. The repertoire holds some 83,000 clones, with 70% to 90% as singletons. As for this clone: What it recognizes is unknown.

Between the trimmed V and J ends, which lost 1 base and 5 bases, there was a span of 6 bases. The CDR3 contains 14 residues. Germline V gene sequence: CDR1 SGHTA, CDR2 FQGTGA. The source is an adult with an advanced solid tumor such as melanoma, head and neck, liver or kidney cancer. Sequencing was performed on CD4+ or CD8+ T cells sorted from blood, taken in a trial of the OX40 agonist ivuxolimab. The chain joins TRBV7-3 to TRBJ1-6, with D perhaps TRBD1 (5 bases). The CDR3 is CASSLRGDNSPLHF. The CDR3 nucleotides are TGTGCCAGCAGCTTAAGGGGCGATAATTCACCCCTCCACTTT.